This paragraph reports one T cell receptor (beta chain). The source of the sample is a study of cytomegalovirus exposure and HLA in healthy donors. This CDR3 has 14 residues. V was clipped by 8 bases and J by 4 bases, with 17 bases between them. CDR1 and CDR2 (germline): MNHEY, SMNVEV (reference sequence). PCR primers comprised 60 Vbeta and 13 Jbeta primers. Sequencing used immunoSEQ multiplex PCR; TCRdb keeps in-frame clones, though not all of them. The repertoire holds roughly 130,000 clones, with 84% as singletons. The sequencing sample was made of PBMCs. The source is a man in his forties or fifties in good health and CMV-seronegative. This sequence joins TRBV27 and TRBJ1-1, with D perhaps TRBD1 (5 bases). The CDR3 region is CASYPWGEGTEAFF. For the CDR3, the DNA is TGTGCCAGCTATCCGTGGGGGGAGGGCACTGAAGCTTTCTTT.